The 21 T cell receptor beta chains below were found in one sample sequenced in a study of cytomegalovirus exposure and HLA in healthy donors. PCR was performed using 60 Vbeta and 13 Jbeta primers. Produced via immunoSEQ multiplex PCR; TCRdb's table is partial and in-frame only. The listing contains about 39,000 clones. Sequencing was carried out using PBMCs. All receptors derive from a woman in her twenties or thirties in good health and CMV-seropositive.

The CDR3 reads CSVESSGGYNEQFF. The DNA for the CDR3 is TGCAGCGTTGAATCTAGCGGGGGATACAATGAGCAGTTCTTC. The gene calls are TRBV29-1 and TRBJ2-1; the match to TRBD2 covers 10 bases. V trimming: 2 bases; J trimming: 4 bases; junction bases outside the gene matches: 2. Germline lookup yields CDR1 SQVTM and CDR2 ANQGSEA. The CDR3 contains 14 residues.

The rearrangement joins TRBV5-6 to TRBJ2-1; D remains ambiguous. This CDR3 has 12 residues. V shed 2 bases and J shed 9 bases, with 9 bases lying between them. CDR1 and CDR2 (germline): SGHDT, YYEEEE. The CDR3 DNA is TGTGCCAGCAGCTTTACATCGGGTGAGCAGTTCTTC. Protein sequence: CASSFTSGEQFF.

The chain combines TRBV11-3 with TRBJ1-6; 8 nucleotides match TRBD1. Germline V gene sequence: CDR1 SGHNT, CDR2 YENEEA. CDR3 length: 14 residues. Unmatched junction bases numbered 4, after V lost 6 bases and J lost 6 bases. The DNA for the CDR3 is TGTGCCAGCAGTTCGACAGGGGCTAATTCACCCCTCCACTTT. Amino acid sequence: CASSSTGANSPLHF.

The chain links TRBV10-1 to TRBJ2-7; TRBD2 agrees at 8 bases. The CDR3 has 16 residues. Germline CDR1 WNHNN, CDR2 SYGVQD (reference sequence). V was pared by 3 bases and J by 0 bases, with 7 bases of the junction left unmatched. The CDR3 nucleotides are TGCGCCAGCAGTGATCGAAAGCGGGGGAGCTCCTACGAGCAGTACTTC. It translates to CASSDRKRGSSYEQYF.

This chain uses TRBV6-5 with TRBJ2-5; maybe TRBD1 (6 bases). The J call may be incorrect, as the DNA end agrees better with TRBJ2-7. Germline V lookup: CDR1 MNHEY, CDR2 SVGAGI. CDR3 length: 14 residues. CDR3 nucleotide sequence: TGTGCCAGCAGTTACTCGGGCAGGGGTCGCGAGCAGTACTTC. Its translation: CASSYSGRGREQYF.

The chain is built from TRBV2 and TRBJ1-5; no clear D gene. Germline lookup yields CDR1 SNHLY and CDR2 FYNNEI. The CDR3 sequence is 13 residues long. Between the trimmed V and J ends, which lost 5 bases and 1 base, there was a span of 6 bases. The CDR3 DNA follows: TGTGCCAGCAGTCAACAGAGCAATCAGCCCCAGCATTTT. It encodes CASSQQSNQPQHF.

The genes are TRBV5-1 and TRBJ1-6; 7 bases are a match to TRBD1. The CDR3 has 14 residues. Germline-derived CDR1 and CDR2 are SGHRS and YFSETQ. Trimming removed 0 bases from V and 9 bases from J; junction bases left unmatched: 3. CDR3 amino acids: CASSLGQGGSPLHF. The CDR3 coding sequence is TGCGCCAGCAGCTTGGGGCAGGGGGGTTCACCCCTCCACTTT.

This chain connects TRBV5-4 to TRBJ1-2, with D perhaps TRBD1 (5 bases). V lost 0 bases to trimming and J lost 4 bases, with 10 bases between them. Per germline, CDR1 SGHNT and CDR2 YYREEE (reference sequence). The CDR3 covers 14 residues. CDR3 sequence reads: CASSLGQLGYGYTF. The DNA for the CDR3 is TGTGCCAGCAGCTTGGGACAGCTGGGCTATGGCTACACCTTC.

This chain connects TRBV19 to TRBJ1-2, with a weak D call TRBD1 (5 bases). Germline V gene data show CDR1 as LNHDA and CDR2 as SQIVND (reference sequence). Trimming left V 6 bases short and J 8 bases short, with 19 bases between. CDR3 length equals 14 residues. In nucleotides, the CDR3 is TGTGCCAGTAGCAAACCGGGACGCGGGACGGGCTACACCTTC. This translates into CASSKPGRGTGYTF.

The J gene is TRBJ1-1, the V gene TRBV18; D may be TRBD1 (5 bases). V shed 2 bases and J shed 7 bases, with 17 bases lying between them. This CDR3 is 15 amino acids long. Germline-derived CDR1 and CDR2 are KGHSH and LQKENI. For the CDR3, the DNA is TGTGCCAGCTCACCAATCGCCCCACAGGACGGTGAAGCTTTCTTT. It translates to CASSPIAPQDGEAFF.

This chain links TRBV30 with TRBJ2-3; D is possibly TRBD1 (6 bases). The CDR3 sequence is 15 residues long. Germline CDR1 is GTSNPN and CDR2 is SVGIG (reference sequence). The ends were cut back, 0 bases at V and 4 bases at J, with 14 bases in the middle. CDR3 DNA sequence: TGTGCCTGGAGTGTTAGTGACAGGCGCCCAGATACGCAGTATTTT. This codes for CAWSVSDRRPDTQYF.

The chain employs TRBV7-9 and TRBJ1-5; 9 nucleotides agree with TRBD1. Germline V gene data show CDR1 as SEHNR and CDR2 as FQNEAQ (reference sequence). V trimming: 4 bases; J trimming: 1 base; junction bases outside the gene matches: 2. This CDR3 contains 15 residues. In nucleotides, the CDR3 is TGTGCCAGCAGCTCCGACAGGGGGAGCAATCAGCCCCAGCATTTT. As protein: CASSSDRGSNQPQHF.

The rearrangement uses TRBV27 and TRBJ1-2; D remains ambiguous. Trimming removed 0 bases from V and 8 bases from J, with 16 bases in between. The CDR3 is 15 residues long. Per the germline V gene, CDR1 is MNHEY and CDR2 is SMNVEV (reference sequence). The CDR3 loop is CASSLSGRRLLGYTF. In nucleotides, the CDR3 is TGTGCCAGCAGTTTATCGGGTCGGCGGCTCTTAGGCTACACCTTC.

The chain couples TRBV6-6 to TRBJ1-6; 9 positions match TRBD1. Per the germline V gene, CDR1 is MNHNY and CDR2 is SVGAGI (reference sequence). V lost 4 bases to trimming and J lost 5 bases; unmatched junction nucleotides: 3. The CDR3 has 15 residues. The CDR3 here is CASSWTGDDNSPLHF. Here the CDR3 DNA reads TGTGCCAGCAGTTGGACAGGGGACGATAATTCACCCCTCCACTTT.

The rearrangement joins TRBV6-1 to TRBJ2-7; D perhaps matches TRBD1 (6 bases). Trimming removed 5 bases from V and 2 bases from J, with 10 bases in between. The CDR3 spans 13 residues. CDR1 is MNHNS and CDR2 is SASEGT in the germline V gene. The CDR3, as DNA: TGTGCCAGCAGTACAGGGAATCCCTACGAGCAGTACTTC. Translated: CASSTGNPYEQYF.

In nucleotides, the CDR3 is TGTGCCAGCAGCGAAGTCCCTGGGACAGGGGGCAACACCGGGGAGCTGTTTTTT. Its protein is CASSEVPGTGGNTGELFF. This chain joins TRBV7-9 and TRBJ2-2, with 12 bases lining up with TRBD1. The germline CDR1 and CDR2 sequences are SEHNR and FQNEAQ (reference sequence). V lost 5 bases, J lost 2 bases, and 9 bases stayed unmatched. This CDR3 is 18 amino acids long.

The chain uses TRBV14 and TRBJ1-2; the D gene is possibly TRBD1 (6 bases). Germline-derived CDR1 and CDR2 are SGHDN and FVKESK. Trimming removed 2 bases from V and 5 bases from J, with 18 bases in between. The CDR3 is made up of 16 amino acids. CDR3 region: CASSQTTTGTEYGYTF. The CDR3 DNA is TGTGCCAGCAGCCAAACCACTACAGGGACGGAGTATGGCTACACCTTC.

This chain joins TRBV4-1 and TRBJ2-1, with 9 nucleotides matching TRBD2. CDR3 size: 18 residues. V trimming: 0 bases; J trimming: 7 bases; junction bases outside the gene matches: 13. CDR1 is MGHRA, CDR2 YSYEKL, per germline. DNA of the CDR3: TGCGCCAGCAGCCAAGACTCGGCGGGGGGGGTAGTAGGGAATGAGCAGTTCTTC. This codes for CASSQDSAGGVVGNEQFF.

The V call is TRBV19, the J call TRBJ1-6; 8 bases are a match to TRBD1. Germline V gives CDR1 LNHDA, CDR2 SQIVND (reference sequence). The CDR3 sequence is 16 residues long. After removal of 5 bases from V and 6 bases from J, the junction contained 9 bases not matched to a gene. The CDR3 protein is CASSPQGAVGNSPLHF. DNA of the CDR3: TGTGCCAGTAGTCCGCAGGGGGCTGTCGGTAATTCACCCCTCCACTTT.

The V and J genes are TRBV30 and TRBJ2-3; TRBD1 might be the D (6 bases). The CDR3 spans 11 residues. V was trimmed by 1 base and J by 15 bases, leaving 14 bases between them. Germline V CDR1 and CDR2: GTSNPN, SVGIG (reference sequence). The CDR3 loop reads CAWSELRTEYF. The CDR3 nucleotides read TGTGCCTGGAGTGAACTTAGGACAGAATATTTT.

The CDR3 region has the DNA TGTGCCAGCAGTGATGTGGTTCTAGCGGGGCCCTCCTACAATGAGCAGTTCTTC. Amino acid sequence: CASSDVVLAGPSYNEQFF. The chain carries TRBV2 and TRBJ2-1; TRBD2 agrees at 9 bases. This CDR3 has 18 amino acids. V shed 3 bases, J shed 0 bases, and the junction held 9 bases outside the gene matches. CDR1 SNHLY and CDR2 FYNNEI come from the germline V gene.